This T cell receptor (beta chain) is drawn from a study of CXCR3-negative and CXCR3-positive naive CD8 T cells. The CDR3 has 15 residues. Germline V gene lookup returns CDR1 MGHRA and CDR2 YSYEKL. Cells that were CD45RO-CCR7+CD27+CD95- constituted naive CD8+ T cells. UMI labels and 5' RACE were used to prepare the TRB cDNA libraries. TCRdb reanalyzed the 5' RACE reads, giving one entry per CDR3 protein sequence and no DNA. The listing records about 80,000 distinct CDR3 sequences. V usage is TRBV4-1 and J usage is TRBJ2-1; TCRdb's D gene call, TRBD1, goes unchecked for lack of DNA. The receptor was derived from a human donor in good health. Some clones in this sample may be carry-over from other donors' samples. The sequenced material came from naive CXCR3- CD8+ T cells from blood. Subset defined: CD45RO-CCR7+CD27+CD95- naive CD8+ T cells lacking CXCR3 (TNR3-). The CDR3 protein is CASSQVQGARNEQFF.